A selection of T cell receptor beta chains follows, all from one sample in a study of T cells after yellow fever vaccination. Each CDR3 protein is one row after TCRdb ran MiXCR on the 5' RACE reads. The sample carries some 350,000 distinct CDR3 sequences, roughly 8.7% recorded once. This specimen was PBMCs, taken on the day of the first yellow fever vaccination. Receptors originate from a man aged 18 to 29 who received the YFV17D yellow fever vaccine. CDR3s include the opening cysteine and the closing phenylalanine or tryptophan. D genes are given only for firm matches. A clone size is listed for some rows: how often the clone was seen (once, few, many), or a class if it is expanded.

D | J | size | V | CDR3 | DNA
. | TRBJ1-5 | . | TRBV5-4 | CASSFEGGPQHF | TGTGCCAGCAGCTTCGAGGGGGGGCCCCAGCATTTT
. | TRBJ1-1 | few | TRBV7-2 | CASSSWKGTVMNTEAFF | TGTGCCAGCAGCTCTTGGAAGGGGACGGTTATGAACACTGAAGCTTTCTTT
. | TRBJ1-1 | . | TRBV6-5 | CASSYSVMDTEAFF | TGTGCCAGCAGTTACTCAGTGATGGACACTGAAGCTTTCTTT
. | TRBJ2-5 | . | TRBV14 | CASSQFTSFQETQYF | TGTGCCAGCAGCCAGTTTACTAGTTTTCAAGAGACCCAGTACTTC
. | TRBJ2-1 | many | TRBV6-1 | CASSVGGLNEQFF | TGTGCCAGCAGTGTTGGGGGGCTCAATGAGCAGTTCTTC
TRBD1 | TRBJ2-1 | many | TRBV7-6 | CASSRGTVSYNEQFF | TGTGCCAGCAGCCGAGGGACAGTCTCCTACAATGAGCAGTTCTTC
TRBD2 | TRBJ2-6 | . | TRBV4-2 | CASSQVPAGPSGANVLTF | TGTGCCAGCAGCCAAGTCCCAGCGGGGCCCTCTGGGGCCAACGTCCTGACTTTC
. | TRBJ2-3 | many | TRBV20-1 | CSASRDTQYF | TGCAGTGCTAGCCGAGATACGCAGTATTTT
. | TRBJ2-5 | few | TRBV7-6 | CASSNGGTQYF | TGTGCCAGCAGCAACGGGGGGACCCAGTACTTC
TRBD2 | TRBJ2-5 | few | TRBV29-1 | CSVEDTAGLAKETQYF | TGCAGCGTTGAAGATACCGCCGGACTAGCGAAAGAGACCCAGTACTTC
. | TRBJ2-7 | . | TRBV6-2/TRBV6-3 | CASTPLKSRSTIFSYEQYF | TGTGCCAGCACCCCGTTAAAGAGTAGGAGTACCATATTCTCCTACGAGCAGTACTTC
TRBD2 | TRBJ2-5 | . | TRBV12-3/TRBV12-4 | CASSPTSSGTISGTQYF | TGTGCCAGCAGCCCTACTTCTAGCGGGACTATCTCCGGGACCCAGTACTTC
. | TRBJ1-6 | many | TRBV18 | CASSPGNNSPLHF | TGTGCCAGCAGCCCAGGGAATAATTCACCCCTCCACTTT
. | TRBJ1-2 | few | TRBV12-3/TRBV12-4 | CASSLTVRGYTF | TGTGCCAGCAGTTTAACGGTGAGGGGCTACACCTTC
. | TRBJ1-1 | . | TRBV7-9 | CASSLDYGDGTEAFF | TGTGCCAGCAGCTTAGATTACGGGGATGGTACTGAAGCTTTCTTT
. | TRBJ2-5 | few | TRBV14 | CASSARRGTSPAQETQYF | TGTGCCAGCAGCGCTAGGCGAGGGACATCGCCCGCCCAAGAGACCCAGTACTTC
TRBD2 | TRBJ2-7 | few | TRBV7-2 | CASSLSGLAGEQYF | TGTGCCAGCAGCCTATCAGGACTAGCTGGAGAGCAGTACTTC
TRBD2 | TRBJ2-1 | . | TRBV6-1 | CASSEPSGDYNEQFF | TGTGCCAGCAGTGAACCTAGCGGGGATTACAATGAGCAGTTCTTC
. | TRBJ1-1 | . | TRBV6-5 | CASNYLGVQGNTEAFF | TGTGCCAGCAATTACTTGGGGGTACAGGGGAACACTGAAGCTTTCTTT
. | TRBJ1-2 | many | TRBV9 | CASSVVGGSGYTF | TGTGCCAGCAGCGTAGTTGGGGGGTCCGGCTACACCTTC
. | TRBJ1-3 | few | TRBV7-6 | CASSLRGPISGNTIYF | TGTGCCAGCAGCTTAAGGGGCCCTATCTCTGGAAACACCATATATTTT
. | TRBJ2-1 | many | TRBV4-1 | CASSPSSEEKDEQFF | TGCGCCAGCAGCCCATCCTCAGAGGAGAAAGATGAGCAGTTCTTC
. | TRBJ1-2 | . | TRBV20-1 | CSASTFYGYTF | TGCAGTGCTAGTACCTTCTATGGCTACACCTTC
. | TRBJ1-1 | few | TRBV5-1 | CASSLKGVSTEAFF | TGCGCCAGCAGCTTAAAGGGGGTAAGCACTGAAGCTTTCTTT
. | TRBJ2-6 | few | TRBV4-1 | CASSQAPGRSGANVLTF | TGCGCCAGCAGCCAAGCTCCCGGGCGCTCTGGGGCCAACGTCCTGACTTTC
. | TRBJ2-7 | . | TRBV4-3 | CASSQGTDLGEQYF | TGCGCCAGCAGCCAAGGGACTGACCTAGGCGAGCAGTACTTC
. | TRBJ1-3 | few | TRBV6-5 | CASSYSGGLSGNTIYF | TGTGCCAGCAGTTACTCGGGCGGGCTCTCTGGAAACACCATATATTTT
TRBD2 | TRBJ2-2 | few | TRBV10-3 | CATLSGATRAGELFF | TGTGCCACACTTAGCGGGGCTACTAGAGCCGGGGAGCTGTTTTTT
. | TRBJ2-1 | few | TRBV9 | CASSVGLYEQFF | TGTGCCAGCAGCGTAGGGTTGTATGAGCAGTTCTTC
. | TRBJ2-3 | few | TRBV11-2 | CASHQAADTQYF | TGTGCCAGCCACCAGGCCGCGGATACGCAGTATTTT
. | TRBJ2-1 | few | TRBV20-1 | CSANTGVSEQFF | TGCAGTGCTAATACTGGGGTGAGTGAGCAGTTCTTC
TRBD2 | TRBJ2-3 | . | TRBV19 | CASCRTGGPNTQYF | TGTGCCAGTTGTCGGACGGGGGGGCCGAATACGCAGTATTTT
. | TRBJ2-3 | . | TRBV6-2/TRBV6-3 | CASSYSAAATDTQYF | TGTGCCAGCAGTTACTCCGCGGCGGCTACAGATACGCAGTATTTT
TRBD1 | TRBJ2-1 | few | TRBV4-2 | CASSQGSQGQEQFF | TGTGCCAGCAGCCAAGGGTCCCAGGGACAGGAGCAGTTCTTC
TRBD1 | TRBJ1-5 | few | TRBV6-1 | CASRATGAQPQHF | TGTGCCAGCAGGGCGACAGGGGCACAGCCCCAGCATTTT
TRBD1 | TRBJ2-3 | few | TRBV6-1 | CASSEASGTGTDTQYF | TGTGCCAGCAGTGAAGCTTCCGGGACAGGGACAGATACGCAGTATTTT
TRBD2 | TRBJ2-7 | . | TRBV7-9 | CASTDPGGYEQYF | TGTGCCAGCACCGACCCGGGGGGCTACGAGCAGTACTTC
. | TRBJ2-6 | few | TRBV7-3 | CASSSGLYPGANVLTF | TGTGCCAGCAGCTCGGGCCTTTACCCTGGGGCCAACGTCCTGACTTTC
. | TRBJ2-6 | . | TRBV3-1 | CARSYSGANVLTF | TGTGCCAGGAGCTACTCTGGGGCCAACGTCCTGACTTTC
. | TRBJ1-1 | few | TRBV6-1 | CASSEDETVPLLNTEAFF | TGTGCCAGCAGTGAAGATGAAACCGTACCGCTCCTGAACACTGAAGCTTTCTTT
. | TRBJ1-3 | . | TRBV6-5 | CASSLQGTGNTIYF | TGTGCCAGCAGTTTACAGGGAACTGGAAACACCATATATTTT
. | TRBJ2-4 | few | TRBV7-9 | CASSLKSPGVHF | TGTGCCAGCAGCTTAAAATCTCCAGGGGTGCACTTC
. | TRBJ2-7 | few | TRBV7-6 | CASSSQVLPGAISDYEQYF | TGTGCCAGCAGCTCCCAAGTACTCCCGGGAGCTATCAGCGACTACGAGCAGTACTTC
. | TRBJ2-7 | many | TRBV4-1 | CASSQVSGAVYEQYF | TGCGCCAGCAGCCAAGTTTCGGGGGCGGTCTACGAGCAGTACTTC
. | TRBJ1-5 | . | TRBV5-1 | CASSPAGDPNQPQHF | TGCGCCAGCAGCCCGGCGGGGGACCCAAATCAGCCCCAGCATTTT
TRBD1 | TRBJ2-2 | few | TRBV5-4 | CASSSMISDRGRTGELFF | TGTGCCAGCAGCTCAATGATTTCGGACAGGGGGCGAACCGGGGAGCTGTTTTTT
. | TRBJ2-7 | . | TRBV4-3 | CASSQGSAGYEQYF | TGCGCCAGCAGCCAAGGGTCAGCCGGCTACGAGCAGTACTTC
. | TRBJ1-6 | . | TRBV20-1 | CSASLQGSNSPLHF | TGCAGTGCTAGCCTACAGGGAAGTAATTCACCCCTCCACTTT
. | TRBJ1-1 | few | TRBV14 | CASSQWLGVEAFF | TGTGCCAGCAGCCAATGGTTAGGGGTTGAAGCTTTCTTT
. | TRBJ1-5 | . | TRBV4-3 | CASSQFLGNGQPQHF | TGCGCCAGCAGCCAATTCTTGGGGAATGGACAGCCCCAGCATTTT
TRBD2 | TRBJ2-1 | . | TRBV6-4 | CASSYTSGGSYEQFF | TGTGCCAGCAGTTACACTAGCGGGGGATCTTATGAGCAGTTCTTC
TRBD2 | TRBJ2-3 | few | TRBV7-2 | CASSPGLAGGYTQYF | TGTGCCAGCAGCCCGGGACTAGCGGGGGGATATACGCAGTATTTT
. | TRBJ2-1 | few | TRBV7-9 | CASSPSGGANYNEQFF | TGTGCCAGCAGCCCCAGTGGGGGGGCTAACTACAATGAGCAGTTCTTC
. | TRBJ2-3 | many | TRBV4-1 | CASSLTWGFYKSSTDTQYF | TGCGCCAGCAGCCTTACCTGGGGATTCTATAAATCTAGCACAGATACGCAGTATTTT
. | TRBJ2-5 | few | TRBV7-2 | CASSLVGVARAETQYF | TGTGCCAGCAGCTTAGTCGGAGTAGCCCGGGCGGAGACCCAGTACTTC
TRBD1 | TRBJ1-2 | few | TRBV6-1 | CASSRPGTGVGYTF | TGTGCCAGCAGTCGTCCCGGGACAGGGGTTGGCTACACCTTC
. | TRBJ2-5 | many | TRBV5-1 | CASSRDGDQETQYF | TGCGCCAGCAGCCGGGACGGGGACCAAGAGACCCAGTACTTC